These 20 T cell receptor beta chains share one sample of origin, sequenced in a study of T cell changes during pregnancy in multiple sclerosis. Generated by immunoSEQ multiplex PCR, the TCRdb table keeps only in-frame clones and is missing some. The profile shows tens of thousands of clones, approximately 90% of them singletons. The sample here was CD4+ T cells from peripheral blood mononuclear cells, taken before pregnancy. The receptors derive from a female donor with multiple sclerosis, enrolled in a pregnancy study.

The rearrangement links TRBV5-4 to TRBJ2-1; D perhaps matches TRBD2 (6 bases). Germline V CDR1 and CDR2: SGHNT, YYREEE (reference sequence). The length of the CDR3 is 14 residues. V was pared by 4 bases and J by 1 base, with 9 bases between. The CDR3 bases are TGTGCCAGCAGCCTGGGACTTTCCTACAATGAGCAGTTCTTC. Protein sequence: CASSLGLSYNEQFF.

CDR3 sequence (DNA): TGTGCCAGCAGTGGGACAGGGCGCTACAATGAGCAGTTCTTC. Its protein is CASSGTGRYNEQFF. The chain is built from TRBV9 and TRBJ2-1; 9 bases match TRBD1. The CDR3 loop spans 14 amino acids. The J segment lost 3 bases and the V segment lost 5 bases, leaving 3 bases of the junction unmatched. Germline V lookup: CDR1 SGDLS, CDR2 YYNGEE.

The V call is TRBV2, the J call TRBJ1-4, with D possibly being TRBD1 (5 bases). The germline V gene encodes CDR1 SNHLY and CDR2 FYNNEI. Between the trimmed V and J ends, which lost 10 bases and 3 bases, there was a span of 15 bases. The CDR3 has 14 amino acids. As DNA, the CDR3 is TGTGCCACGGTAGCCAGGGTCCCTAATGAAAAACTGTTTTTT. Its translation is CATVARVPNEKLFF.

This sequence joins TRBV2 and TRBJ2-1; possible D gene TRBD1, 5 bases. The V end was cut by 5 bases, the J end by 14 bases, with 22 bases between. This CDR3 spans 14 amino acids. Germline-derived CDR1 and CDR2 are SNHLY and FYNNEI. The CDR3 loop is CASSPLPVGAGKFF. The CDR3 DNA sequence: TGTGCCAGCAGTCCTCTTCCAGTGGGCGCAGGGAAGTTCTTC.

The gene calls are TRBV5-5 and TRBJ1-2, with D perhaps TRBD1 (6 bases). This CDR3 contains 13 residues. CDR1 is SGHKS and CDR2 is YYEKEE in the germline V gene (reference sequence). Trimming removed 3 bases at V and 4 bases at J, with 10 bases between. For the CDR3, the DNA is TGTGCCAGCAGCTCCTGGACAGCCTATGGCTACACCTTC. Amino acids: CASSSWTAYGYTF.

This chain joins TRBV27 and TRBJ1-1; D call uncertain. This CDR3 contains 18 residues. The V gene lost 6 bases and the J gene lost 0 bases, with 23 bases spanning the gap. Per germline, CDR1 MNHEY and CDR2 SMNVEV (reference sequence). CDR3 in amino acids: CASSPISWAVTMNTEAFF. Written as DNA, the CDR3 is TGTGCCAGCAGCCCTATTTCGTGGGCAGTGACAATGAACACTGAAGCTTTCTTT.

The chain is built from TRBV7-2 and TRBJ1-2; the match to TRBD1 covers 10 bases. Germline CDR1 SGHTA, CDR2 FQGNSA. J lost 2 bases, V lost 6 bases, and 9 bases had no gene match. The CDR3 extends over 16 amino acids. As DNA, the CDR3 is TGTGCCAGCAGGCCAGGGACAGGGGCCGGAAACTATGGCTACACCTTC. This encodes CASRPGTGAGNYGYTF.

The chain recombines TRBV5-4 with TRBJ2-2; tentative D call: TRBD2 (6 bases). Trimming left V 3 bases short and J 4 bases short, with 16 bases between. Germline V gene data show CDR1 as SGHNT and CDR2 as YYREEE (reference sequence). CDR3 length equals 16 residues. In nucleotides, the CDR3 is TGTGCCAGCAGCTCCGGGACTCAAAGAGGCACCGGGGAGCTGTTTTTT. Its protein product is CASSSGTQRGTGELFF. The whole variable domain, filled in from reference TRBV5-4 and TRBJ2-2, reads ETGVTQSPTHLIKTRGQQVTLRCSSQSGHNTVSWYQQALGQGPQFIFQYYREEENGRGNFPPRFSGLQFPNYSSELNVNALELDDSALYLCASSSGTQRGTGELFFGEGSRLTVL.

The V and J genes are TRBV15 and TRBJ1-6; the match to TRBD1 covers 9 bases. The CDR3 covers 16 residues. Trimming at V came to 3 bases and at J to 6 bases, leaving 6 bases not matched to a gene. Germline V gene lookup returns CDR1 LNHNV and CDR2 YYDKDF (reference sequence). CDR3 region: CATSSSGTGFNSPLHF. The CDR3 coding sequence is TGTGCCACCAGCAGTTCCGGGACAGGGTTTAATTCACCCCTCCACTTT.

This chain links TRBV4-1 with TRBJ2-7; maybe TRBD1 (6 bases). The CDR3 length is 13 residues. Germline CDR1 is MGHRA and CDR2 is YSYEKL. Between the trimmed V and J ends, which lost 4 bases and 3 bases, there was a span of 10 bases. Here the CDR3 DNA reads TGCGCCAGCAGCCGGGACACTAACTACGAGCAGTACTTC. It codes for CASSRDTNYEQYF.

A single count supports this clone. The chain employs TRBV10-3 and TRBJ2-1; D is perhaps TRBD2 (6 bases). Germline V gene data show CDR1 as ENHRY and CDR2 as SYGVKD. Trimming removed 4 bases at V and 0 bases at J, with 10 bases between. This CDR3 spans 15 amino acids. The CDR3 region is CAISGRENSYNEQFF. CDR3 coding DNA: TGTGCCATCAGTGGGCGGGAAAACTCCTACAATGAGCAGTTCTTC.

This clone was recorded only once. The CDR3: CASGQGMADTQYF. Here the CDR3 DNA reads TGTGCCAGCGGACAGGGTATGGCAGATACGCAGTATTTT. The chain employs TRBV18 and TRBJ2-3, with 8 bases that match TRBD1. Germline lookup yields CDR1 KGHSH and CDR2 LQKENI. This CDR3 spans 13 amino acids. J was trimmed by 4 bases and V by 8 bases; bases with no gene match: 5.

The chain has TRBV5-4 and TRBJ2-7; D possibly corresponds to TRBD2 (5 bases). The CDR3 length is 16 residues. V was shortened by 3 bases and J by 1 base, with 17 bases between the two germline ends. Germline V gene lookup returns CDR1 SGHNT and CDR2 YYREEE (reference sequence). CDR3 amino acids: CASSSAAPGISYEQYF. The CDR3 DNA sequence: TGTGCCAGCAGCTCCGCGGCCCCCGGGATTTCCTACGAGCAGTACTTC.

This chain joins TRBV11-2 and TRBJ1-1; no reliable D call. The CDR3 has 14 amino acids. V lost 4 bases, J lost 3 bases, and 12 bases lay in between. CDR1 is SGHAT and CDR2 is FQNNGV in the germline V gene. CDR3 nucleotide sequence: TGTGCCAGCAGCTCGTGGGTGAGGGACACTGAAGCTTTCTTT. It yields the protein CASSSWVRDTEAFF.

The chain carries TRBV7-9 and TRBJ1-1, with a weak D call TRBD1 (5 bases). CDR1 is SEHNR, CDR2 FQNEAQ, per germline (reference sequence). There are 12 residues in the CDR3. V was shortened by 2 bases and J by 11 bases, with 12 bases between the two germline ends. CDR3 coding DNA: TGTGCCAGCAGCTTAATAGGTTGGGGCGCTTTCTTT. It encodes CASSLIGWGAFF.

The V gene is TRBV9, the J gene TRBJ1-5; maybe TRBD1 (5 bases). The CDR3 consists of 15 residues. V shed 4 bases and J shed 7 bases, with 18 bases lying between them. CDR1 is SGDLS, CDR2 YYNGEE, per germline. This chain's CDR3 is CASSTSPGGDQPQHF. The CDR3 bases are TGTGCCAGCAGCACAAGCCCCGGGGGGGACCAGCCCCAGCATTTT.

The CDR3 DNA sequence: TGTGCCAGCTCATCAGAAACCACAGGGGGCTATGGCTACACCTTC. Its translation is CASSSETTGGYGYTF. The chain joins TRBV18 to TRBJ1-2; 8 positions agree with TRBD1. V was clipped by 5 bases and J by 4 bases; unmatched bases: 9. The CDR3 consists of 15 residues. Germline V CDR1 and CDR2: KGHSH, LQKENI. Using reference TRBV18 and TRBJ1-2 for the parts outside the CDR3, the full variable domain is NAGVMQNPRHLVRRRGQEARLRCSPMKGHSHVYWYRQLPEEGLKFMVYLQKENIIDESGMPKERFSAEFPKEGPSILRIQQVVRGDSAAYFCASSSETTGGYGYTFGSGTRLTVV.

As concerns this clone: Other DNA sequences in the same sample also yield this CDR3. The chain couples TRBV5-1 to TRBJ2-7; a weak D match, TRBD1 (5 bases). Between the trimmed V and J ends, which lost 0 bases and 1 base, there was a span of 8 bases. The CDR3 has 14 residues. Germline V CDR1 and CDR2: SGHRS, YFSETQ. DNA of the CDR3: TGCGCCAGCAGCTTGGACAGGCCTTCCTACGAGCAGTACTTC. Translating it yields CASSLDRPSYEQYF. Full variable domain (outside the CDR3, taken from reference TRBV5-1 and TRBJ2-7): KAGVTQTPRYLIKTRGQQVTLSCSPISGHRSVSWYQQTPGQGLQFLFEYFSETQRNKGNFPGRFSGRQFSNSRSEMNVSTLELGDSALYLCASSLDRPSYEQYFGPGTRLTVT.

There are a few counts of this clone. The chain carries TRBV5-4 and TRBJ2-7, with a weak D call TRBD1 (6 bases). CDR1 is SGHNT, CDR2 YYREEE, per germline (reference sequence). There are 14 residues in the CDR3. Trimming removed 1 base from V and 4 bases from J, with 12 bases in between. The CDR3 region has the DNA TGTGCCAGCAGCTTGTATGGCAGGGGATACGAGCAGTACTTC. Amino acids: CASSLYGRGYEQYF.

This clone occurred once. The J gene is TRBJ1-5, the V gene TRBV19; D gene uncertain. This CDR3 comprises 15 residues. Trimming cost V 3 bases and J 0 bases, with 9 bases left between them. CDR1 and CDR2 from the germline V gene are LNHDA and SQIVND (reference sequence). The CDR3 nucleotides are TGTGCCAGTAGTATTCGACAAAATAGCAATCAGCCCCAGCATTTT. As protein: CASSIRQNSNQPQHF.